This T cell receptor (beta chain) was profiled in a study of cytomegalovirus exposure and HLA in healthy donors. Findings and limits, study-wide: In an earlier analysis, in about 530 donors, most V segments appeared productive either ~87% or ~30% of the time.

13 Jbeta primers and 60 Vbeta primers were used for the PCR. The data were produced by immunoSEQ multiplex PCR, yet TCRdb's version contains in-frame clones alone and is incomplete. The repertoire has roughly 120,000 clones, around three quarters of them found once; the top ten carry approximately 2%. The ends lost 6 bases at V and 4 bases at J; junction bases unmatched: 12. Germline V CDR1 and CDR2: WNHNN, SYGVQD (reference sequence). The CDR3 totals 16 residues. On this clone: The target antigen is unknown.

The V call is TRBV10-1, the J call TRBJ1-5; 7 bases are shared with TRBD1. Source material: PBMCs. The receptor was derived from a young man in good health and CMV-seronegative. This CDR3 is CASSIIRGAANQPQHF. DNA of the CDR3: TGCGCCAGCAGCATAATCAGGGGGGCCGCGAATCAGCCCCAGCATTTT.